This TCR beta chain was captured in a study of cytomegalovirus exposure and HLA in healthy donors. Whole-study context: The approximately 130 validation repertoires matched the approximately 700 first-cohort repertoires in platform, a later analysis reported. General observations from the study: A list of roughly 180 TCR beta chains associated with cytomegalovirus was given. Under in vitro conditions, a few CMV-associated chains were confirmed as specific for CMV antigens. It was reportedly the case that the classifier diagnosed cytomegalovirus status with high specificity and sensitivity.

The CDR3 is made up of 14 amino acids. Trimming took 8 bases from V and 6 from J; bases not matched to a gene: 6. Germline V lookup: CDR1 MDHEN, CDR2 SYDVKM. As concerns this clone: What it recognizes is unknown.

TCRdb's table, derived via immunoSEQ multiplex PCR, lists solely in-frame clones and lacks some. In the table there are some 43,000 clones, about 93% of which are singletons. V and J are TRBV28 and TRBJ1-4; TRBD1 agrees at 10 bases. The sequence came from a man aged 18 to 30 in good health and CMV-seronegative. The specimen was PBMCs. CDR3 bases: TGTGCCAGCCTTGGGACAGGGGCTTATGAAAAACTGTTTTTT. This sequence encodes CASLGTGAYEKLFF. Drawing the rest from reference TRBV28 and TRBJ1-4, the complete variable domain is DVKVTQSSRYLVKRTGEKVFLECVQDMDHENMFWYRQDPGLGLRLIYFSYDVKMKEKGDIPEGYSVSREKKERFSLILESASTNQTSMYLCASLGTGAYEKLFFGSGTQLSVL.